The rows below give T cell receptor beta chains drawn from one sample of a study of cytomegalovirus exposure and HLA in healthy donors. Data came from immunoSEQ multiplex PCR; TCRdb stores just in-frame clones and leaves some out. The table lists more than 80,000 clones, 81% of them singletons. Sequenced: PBMCs. These receptors were collected from a girl aged 2-10 years in good health and CMV-seropositive. Each CDR3 is given with its conserved first and last residue. A D gene is named only where the DNA matches it firmly. Clone size appears in some rows only: once, few, many, or a class for an expanded clone.

d_gene | j_gene | abundance | v_gene | CDR3aa | CDR3nt
NA | TRBJ1-1 | NA | TRBV19 | CASSNVRAAFF | TGTGCCAGTAGTAACGTCAGGGCAGCTTTCTTT
TRBD1 | TRBJ2-2 | NA | TRBV5-1 | CASSLATPGQITGELFF | TGCGCCAGCAGCTTGGCCACACCGGGACAGATTACCGGGGAGCTGTTTTTT
NA | TRBJ2-6 | NA | TRBV19 | CASSIPRDLTSGANVLTF | TGTGCCAGTAGTATACCCCGGGATCTTACCTCTGGGGCCAACGTCCTGACTTTC
TRBD1 | TRBJ1-1 | NA | TRBV5-1 | CASSLATGTKAFF | TGCGCCAGCAGCCTGGCGACAGGGACGAAAGCTTTCTTT
TRBD2 | TRBJ2-7 | NA | TRBV7-6 | CASSRTSGSYEQYF | TGTGCCAGCAGCCGGACTAGCGGGAGTTACGAGCAGTACTTC
NA | TRBJ2-1 | NA | TRBV30 | CAWRKVGGNYNEQFF | TGTGCCTGGAGGAAAGTCGGAGGCAACTACAATGAGCAGTTCTTC
TRBD1 | TRBJ1-2 | NA | TRBV19 | CASSPGTAYGYTF | TGTGCCAGTAGCCCCGGGACAGCCTATGGCTACACCTTC
NA | TRBJ1-1 | NA | TRBV21-1 | CASSISRGSTEAFF | TGTGCCAGCAGTATCTCCCGGGGTTCCACTGAAGCTTTCTTT
NA | TRBJ1-4 | NA | TRBV4-1 | CASSQDPGTPPEKLFF | TGCGCCAGCAGCCAAGATCCCGGGACACCCCCTGAAAAACTGTTTTTT
TRBD2 | TRBJ2-3 | NA | TRBV30 | CAWRNGSGEGNTQYF | TGTGCCTGGAGAAACGGTAGCGGGGAAGGGAATACGCAGTATTTT
TRBD1 | TRBJ1-4 | NA | TRBV5-6 | CASSLGQGAISGGGFF | TGTGCCAGCAGCTTGGGGCAGGGGGCGATCTCCGGAGGGGGATTTTTT
NA | TRBJ1-1 | NA | TRBV28 | CASSPPQNTEAFF | TGTGCCAGCAGCCCCCCACAGAACACTGAAGCTTTCTTT
TRBD2 | TRBJ2-2 | NA | TRBV28 | CASSDPDGGGGELFF | TGTGCCAGCAGTGACCCGGACGGGGGGGGTGGGGAGCTGTTTTTT
NA | TRBJ1-2 | NA | TRBV27 | CASSLFGVGGYTF | TGTGCCAGCAGTTTATTCGGGGTTGGGGGCTACACCTTC
NA | TRBJ2-5 | NA | TRBV27 | CASSTNFGAAQYF | TGTGCCAGCAGTACCAACTTTGGGGCGGCCCAGTACTTC
NA | TRBJ2-6 | few | TRBV6-5 | CASSYGGAGANVLTF | TGTGCCAGCAGTTACGGGGGCGCTGGGGCCAACGTCCTGACTTTC
TRBD2 | TRBJ2-1 | NA | TRBV10-1 | CASSPLGLGKYNEQFF | TGCGCCAGCTCCCCTTTGGGACTAGGAAAATACAATGAGCAGTTCTTC
NA | TRBJ1-5 | once | TRBV10-2 | CASSGRTFHGPQHF | TGCGCCAGCAGTGGACGGACTTTCCATGGGCCCCAGCATTTT
NA | TRBJ2-7 | NA | TRBV27 | CASSLGEEQYF | TGTGCCAGCAGTCTAGGTGAGGAGCAGTACTTC
NA | TRBJ1-2 | NA | TRBV19 | CASSIQTANYGYTF | TGTGCCAGTAGTATACAGACAGCTAACTATGGCTACACCTTC
TRBD2 | TRBJ2-1 | once | TRBV6-5 | CVAGAQYNEQFF | TGTGTTGCGGGAGCGCAGTACAATGAGCAGTTCTTC
NA | TRBJ2-7 | NA | TRBV14 | CASSATYEQYF | TGTGCCAGCAGCGCGACCTACGAGCAGTACTTC
NA | TRBJ1-1 | NA | TRBV7-9 | CASSSGQPGTEAFF | TGTGCCAGCAGCTCCGGACAGCCTGGCACTGAAGCTTTCTTT
NA | TRBJ2-5 | NA | TRBV6-5 | CASSLTGAQETQYF | TGTGCCAGCAGTTTGACAGGCGCGCAAGAGACCCAGTACTTC